The clone carrying this TCR beta chain has more than one count but fewer than ten. What it recognizes is unknown. Some clones are missing from TCRdb's copy, which holds only in-frame ones; the method was immunoSEQ multiplex PCR. The sample has some 84,000 clones, more than 75% seen once. The CDR3 spans 17 residues. Germline lookup yields CDR1 SNHLY and CDR2 FYNNEI. Trimming removed 6 bases from V and 0 bases from J; junction bases left unmatched: 11. The data are from a study of PD-L1 blockade in urothelial cancer. Study-level information: Previous chemotherapy exposure amounted to 0 to 3 regimens for patients. Blood was tested 3 weeks (second dose) and 6 weeks into treatment. Study-level results: Pretreatment peripheral blood TCR clonality that fell below the median predicted better survival among the patients studied.

The source of this sequence is a man in his sixties or seventies with urothelial cancer. The chain couples TRBV2 to TRBJ2-3, with 8 bases that match TRBD2. The sequencing used PBMCs, collected around atezolizumab (anti-PD-L1) treatment. The CDR3 coding sequence is TGTGCCAGCAGGCCATTTACGGGGGGGGCTAGCACAGATACGCAGTATTTT. Translation: CASRPFTGGASTDTQYF.